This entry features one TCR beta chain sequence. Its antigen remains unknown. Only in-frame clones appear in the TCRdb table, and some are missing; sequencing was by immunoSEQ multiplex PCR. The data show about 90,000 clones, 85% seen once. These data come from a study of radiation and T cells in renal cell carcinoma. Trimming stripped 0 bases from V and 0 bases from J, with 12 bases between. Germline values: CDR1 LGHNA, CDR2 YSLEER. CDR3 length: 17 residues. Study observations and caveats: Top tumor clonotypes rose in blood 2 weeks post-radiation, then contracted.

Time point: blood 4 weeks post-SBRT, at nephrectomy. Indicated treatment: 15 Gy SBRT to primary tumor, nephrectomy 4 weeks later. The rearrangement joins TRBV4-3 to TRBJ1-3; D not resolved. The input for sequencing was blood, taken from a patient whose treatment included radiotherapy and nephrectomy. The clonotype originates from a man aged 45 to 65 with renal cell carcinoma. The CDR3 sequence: CASSQDLPQSSGNTIYF. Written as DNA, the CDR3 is TGCGCCAGCAGCCAAGATCTCCCACAGTCCTCTGGAAACACCATATATTTT.